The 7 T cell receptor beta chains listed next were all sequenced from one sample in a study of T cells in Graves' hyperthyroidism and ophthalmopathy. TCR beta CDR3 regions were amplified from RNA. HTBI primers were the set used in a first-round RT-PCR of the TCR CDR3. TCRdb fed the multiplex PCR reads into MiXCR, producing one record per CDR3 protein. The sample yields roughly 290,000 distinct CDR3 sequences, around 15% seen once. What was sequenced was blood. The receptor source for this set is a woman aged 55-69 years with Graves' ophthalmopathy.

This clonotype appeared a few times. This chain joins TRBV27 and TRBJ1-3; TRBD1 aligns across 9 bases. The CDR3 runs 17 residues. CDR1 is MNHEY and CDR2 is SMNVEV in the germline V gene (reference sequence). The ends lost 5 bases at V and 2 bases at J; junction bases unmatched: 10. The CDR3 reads CASSQYGQGRTGNTIYF. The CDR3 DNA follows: TGTGCCAGCAGTCAATACGGACAGGGGAGGACTGGAAACACCATATATTTT.

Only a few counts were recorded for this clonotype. CDR3 DNA: TGTGCCAGCAGCTTGGGGGGCAGGGGTAGCGGACTCACAGATACGCAGTATTTT. Residues: CASSLGGRGSGLTDTQYF. The chain combines TRBV5-4 with TRBJ2-3; D may correspond to TRBD1 or TRBD2 (6 bases each). Trimming took off 0 bases at V and 2 bases at J, with 19 bases between the two ends. The CDR3 sequence is 18 residues long. CDR1 and CDR2 from the germline V gene are SGHNT and YYREEE (reference sequence). Full variable domain (outside the CDR3, taken from reference TRBV5-4 and TRBJ2-3): ETGVTQSPTHLIKTRGQQVTLRCSSQSGHNTVSWYQQALGQGPQFIFQYYREEENGRGNFPPRFSGLQFPNYSSELNVNALELDDSALYLCASSLGGRGSGLTDTQYFGPGTRLTVL.

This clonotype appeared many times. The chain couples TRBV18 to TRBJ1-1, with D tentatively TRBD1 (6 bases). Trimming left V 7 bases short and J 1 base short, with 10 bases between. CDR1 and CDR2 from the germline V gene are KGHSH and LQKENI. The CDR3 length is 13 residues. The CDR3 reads CASLGQSNTEAFF. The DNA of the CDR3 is TGTGCCAGCTTAGGACAGTCGAACACTGAAGCTTTCTTT.

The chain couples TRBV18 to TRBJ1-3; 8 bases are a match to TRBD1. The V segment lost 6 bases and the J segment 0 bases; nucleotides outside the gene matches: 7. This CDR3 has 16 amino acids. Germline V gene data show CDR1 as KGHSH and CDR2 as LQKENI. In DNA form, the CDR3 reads TGTGCCAGCTCGAGGACAGGGATGGACTCTGGAAACACCATATATTTT. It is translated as CASSRTGMDSGNTIYF.

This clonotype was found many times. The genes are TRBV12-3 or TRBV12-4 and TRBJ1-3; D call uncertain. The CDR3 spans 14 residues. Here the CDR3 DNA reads TGTGCAGACCGCCGGGATCGCTCTGGAAACACCATATATTTT. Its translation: CADRRDRSGNTIYF.

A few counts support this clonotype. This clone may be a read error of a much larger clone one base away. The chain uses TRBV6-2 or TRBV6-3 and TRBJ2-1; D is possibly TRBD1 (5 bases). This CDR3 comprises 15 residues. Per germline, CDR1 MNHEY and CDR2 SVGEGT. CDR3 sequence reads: CVSSYQLTGYNEQFF. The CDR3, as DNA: TGTGTCAGCAGTTATCAGTTAACAGGTTACAATGAGCAGTTCTTC.

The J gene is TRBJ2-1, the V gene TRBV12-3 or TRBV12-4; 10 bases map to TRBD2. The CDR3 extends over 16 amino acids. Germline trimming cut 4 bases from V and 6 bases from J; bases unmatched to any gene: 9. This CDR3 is CASSSSTSGLSNEQFF. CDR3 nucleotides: TGTGCCAGCAGTTCCTCGACTAGCGGGTTGTCCAATGAGCAGTTCTTC.